These T cell receptor beta chains were read from a single sample in a study of blood T cell repertoires in COVID-19. Some clones are missing from TCRdb's copy, which holds only in-frame ones; the method was immunoSEQ multiplex PCR. The sample holds about 350,000 clones, about nine tenths seen once. The sample comprised peripheral blood. These receptor sequences come from a woman in her 70s with COVID-19, enrolled during active disease. Each CDR3 is given with its conserved first and last residue. Fields, in order: D gene, clone size, J gene, V gene, CDR3 DNA, CDR3 protein. D genes are given only for firm matches. Expanded clones get a size class; other rows say once, few or many, or leave the size out.

D gene: -; clone size: -; J gene: TRBJ2-7; V gene: TRBV5-1; CDR3 DNA: TGCGCCAGCAGCTTGGAGCGGTCCGCCTACGAGCAGTACTTC; CDR3 protein: CASSLERSAYEQYF
D gene: TRBD1; clone size: -; J gene: TRBJ1-1; V gene: TRBV11-3; CDR3 DNA: TGTGCCAGCAGTCCACAGGGGGCGAACACTGAAGCTTTCTTT; CDR3 protein: CASSPQGANTEAFF
D gene: TRBD2; clone size: once; J gene: TRBJ2-7; V gene: TRBV5-1; CDR3 DNA: TGCGCCAGCAGCTTGGAAGGGGCTAGCGGGGGGTTCTCCTACGAGCAGTACTTC; CDR3 protein: CASSLEGASGGFSYEQYF
D gene: -; clone size: -; J gene: TRBJ1-6; V gene: TRBV10-2; CDR3 DNA: TGCGCCAGCAGCGATCCCCAGGGCTCCTATAATTCACCCCTCCACTTT; CDR3 protein: CASSDPQGSYNSPLHF
D gene: -; clone size: -; J gene: TRBJ1-4; V gene: TRBV27; CDR3 DNA: TGTGCCAGCAGTTTGGGAGGGGCGAGAACTAATGAAAAACTGTTTTTT; CDR3 protein: CASSLGGARTNEKLFF
D gene: TRBD1; clone size: few; J gene: TRBJ1-1; V gene: TRBV25-1; CDR3 DNA: TGTGCCAGCAGCGACAGGGGGCTGGCCACTGAAGCTTTCTTT; CDR3 protein: CASSDRGLATEAFF
D gene: -; clone size: -; J gene: TRBJ1-2; V gene: TRBV4-3; CDR3 DNA: TGCGCCAGCAGCCCAGCTCTAAACAACCAGGTCTATGGCTACACCTTC; CDR3 protein: CASSPALNNQVYGYTF
D gene: -; clone size: -; J gene: TRBJ1-4; V gene: TRBV4-1; CDR3 DNA: TGCGCCAGCAGCCAAGACATCACAGGGTTAGCTAATGAAAAACTGTTTTTT; CDR3 protein: CASSQDITGLANEKLFF
D gene: -; clone size: -; J gene: TRBJ1-1; V gene: TRBV1; CDR3 DNA: TGCACCAGCAGCCAATTAGACAGGGCATCCACTGAAGCTTTCTTT; CDR3 protein: CTSSQLDRASTEAFF
D gene: -; clone size: few; J gene: TRBJ1-6; V gene: TRBV6-6; CDR3 DNA: TGTGCCAGCAGTTACTTAGAGGGAGTAGATTCACCCCTCCACTTT; CDR3 protein: CASSYLEGVDSPLHF
D gene: -; clone size: -; J gene: TRBJ2-1; V gene: TRBV6-5; CDR3 DNA: TGTGCCAGCAGTTACGCCACTTACTCCTACAATGAGCAGTTCTTC; CDR3 protein: CASSYATYSYNEQFF
D gene: TRBD2; clone size: -; J gene: TRBJ2-3; V gene: TRBV29-1; CDR3 DNA: TGCAGCGTTGGAGGGCTAGCGGGACCCTGGGATACGCAGTATTTT; CDR3 protein: CSVGGLAGPWDTQYF
D gene: -; clone size: -; J gene: TRBJ2-1; V gene: TRBV5-8; CDR3 DNA: TGTGCCAGCAGCTTGGTTGTACTAGCCCACAATGAGCAGTTCTTC; CDR3 protein: CASSLVVLAHNEQFF
D gene: -; clone size: -; J gene: TRBJ2-6; V gene: TRBV7-6; CDR3 DNA: TGTGCCAGCAGCTCCAGGGCCCCCAGGTCTGGGGCCAACGTCCTGACTTTC; CDR3 protein: CASSSRAPRSGANVLTF
D gene: TRBD2; clone size: -; J gene: TRBJ2-5; V gene: TRBV7-9; CDR3 DNA: TGTGCCAGCAGCGTGCCTAGCGGGGCGGAGACCCAGTACTTC; CDR3 protein: CASSVPSGAETQYF
D gene: TRBD1; clone size: few; J gene: TRBJ2-7; V gene: TRBV11-2; CDR3 DNA: TGTGCCAGCAGCTTAATACAGGGGGCTTCCCACGAGCAGTACTTC; CDR3 protein: CASSLIQGASHEQYF
D gene: -; clone size: -; J gene: TRBJ1-6; V gene: TRBV2; CDR3 DNA: TGTGCCAGCAGTGAATTTACAGCTAATAATTCACCCCTCCACTTT; CDR3 protein: CASSEFTANNSPLHF
D gene: -; clone size: -; J gene: TRBJ2-7; V gene: TRBV7-9; CDR3 DNA: TGTGCCAGCAGCCCACCCCTAGGGGAATTGAGATACGAGCAGTACTTC; CDR3 protein: CASSPPLGELRYEQYF
D gene: -; clone size: -; J gene: TRBJ2-2; V gene: TRBV25-1; CDR3 DNA: TGTGCCAGCAGCGAACTCTTGAACACCGGGGAGCTGTTTTTT; CDR3 protein: CASSELLNTGELFF
D gene: TRBD1; clone size: -; J gene: TRBJ1-3; V gene: TRBV28; CDR3 DNA: TGTGCCAGCAGTTCACAGGGGGCGCTTGGAAACACCATATATTTT; CDR3 protein: CASSSQGALGNTIYF
D gene: TRBD2; clone size: -; J gene: TRBJ2-1; V gene: TRBV7-9; CDR3 DNA: TGTGCCAGCAGCCCCACTAGCGGGGGGGCCGGGACCTACAATGAGCAGTTCTTC; CDR3 protein: CASSPTSGGAGTYNEQFF
D gene: TRBD1; clone size: -; J gene: TRBJ1-3; V gene: TRBV27; CDR3 DNA: TGTGCCAGCAGTTTATGTAGTAAGGGGACAGATGGGTCTGGAAACACCATATATTTT; CDR3 protein: CASSLCSKGTDGSGNTIYF
D gene: -; clone size: -; J gene: TRBJ2-1; V gene: TRBV6-2/TRBV6-3; CDR3 DNA: TGTGCCAGCAGTTCAGGGCAGGTGGAAAATGAGCAGTTCTTC; CDR3 protein: CASSSGQVENEQFF
D gene: -; clone size: -; J gene: TRBJ2-5; V gene: TRBV5-6; CDR3 DNA: TGTGCCAGCAGCCAATGGACTGGCCAAGAGACCCAGTACTTC; CDR3 protein: CASSQWTGQETQYF
D gene: TRBD1; clone size: few; J gene: TRBJ1-3; V gene: TRBV18; CDR3 DNA: TGTGCCAGCTCGGACAGGGGGCTGAAAGGAAACACCATATATTTT; CDR3 protein: CASSDRGLKGNTIYF
D gene: TRBD1; clone size: -; J gene: TRBJ2-7; V gene: TRBV6-5; CDR3 DNA: TGTGCCAGCAGCCCACTGACAGGGGGCGGCTACGAGCAGTACTTC; CDR3 protein: CASSPLTGGGYEQYF
D gene: -; clone size: once; J gene: TRBJ2-7; V gene: TRBV14; CDR3 DNA: TGTGCCAGCAGCCAAGCCGTGGACAGCTCCTACGAGCAGTACTTC; CDR3 protein: CASSQAVDSSYEQYF
D gene: -; clone size: -; J gene: TRBJ1-2; V gene: TRBV10-3; CDR3 DNA: TGTGCCATCAGTTCCTACAGAAACTATGGCTACACCTTC; CDR3 protein: CAISSYRNYGYTF
D gene: -; clone size: -; J gene: TRBJ1-2; V gene: TRBV19; CDR3 DNA: TGTGCCAGTAGACAAGACAGGAACTATGGCTACACCTTC; CDR3 protein: CASRQDRNYGYTF
D gene: TRBD1; clone size: -; J gene: TRBJ2-1; V gene: TRBV9; CDR3 DNA: TGTGCCAGCAGCGTGAGCGGGACAGGGGACAATGAGCAGTTCTTC; CDR3 protein: CASSVSGTGDNEQFF
D gene: -; clone size: -; J gene: TRBJ1-1; V gene: TRBV3-1/TRBV3-2; CDR3 DNA: TGTGCCAGCAGCCAGCGCACTGAAGCTTTCTTT; CDR3 protein: CASSQRTEAFF
D gene: TRBD1; clone size: few; J gene: TRBJ1-1; V gene: TRBV7-6; CDR3 DNA: TGTGCCAGCAGCTCTCCGACAGGGCTCCCCACTGAAGCTTTCTTT; CDR3 protein: CASSSPTGLPTEAFF
D gene: -; clone size: -; J gene: TRBJ1-5; V gene: TRBV19; CDR3 DNA: TGTGCCAGTAGTATCAGGGACTCTCAGCCCCAGCATTTT; CDR3 protein: CASSIRDSQPQHF
D gene: -; clone size: -; J gene: TRBJ1-5; V gene: TRBV6-5; CDR3 DNA: TGTGCCAGCAGGGCTCGGACGGTGGGAGATCAGCCCCAGCATTTT; CDR3 protein: CASRARTVGDQPQHF
D gene: -; clone size: -; J gene: TRBJ2-2; V gene: TRBV3-1/TRBV3-2; CDR3 DNA: TGTGCCAGCAGCCAATTCCTAGGTCTCTCCGGGGAGCTGTTTTTT; CDR3 protein: CASSQFLGLSGELFF
D gene: TRBD2; clone size: -; J gene: TRBJ2-7; V gene: TRBV7-2; CDR3 DNA: TGTGCCAGCAGTCCCCTAGCGGGGGGAACCTCCTACGAGCAGTACTTC; CDR3 protein: CASSPLAGGTSYEQYF
D gene: TRBD2; clone size: -; J gene: TRBJ2-5; V gene: TRBV5-1; CDR3 DNA: TGCGCCAGCAGCCGAGGACTAGCGGGGCACCAAGAGACCCAGTACTTC; CDR3 protein: CASSRGLAGHQETQYF
D gene: -; clone size: -; J gene: TRBJ2-7; V gene: TRBV6-5; CDR3 DNA: TGTGCCAGCAGTTTAGGGAGCGGGCGGGCCTACGAGCAGTACTTC; CDR3 protein: CASSLGSGRAYEQYF
D gene: TRBD2; clone size: -; J gene: TRBJ2-5; V gene: TRBV2; CDR3 DNA: TGTGCCAGCAGGGTCGGACTAGTTGATCGAGAGACCCAGTACTTC; CDR3 protein: CASRVGLVDRETQYF
D gene: -; clone size: -; J gene: TRBJ2-3; V gene: TRBV5-6; CDR3 DNA: TGTGCCAGCAGCTTGCTCGGGGTAGGGGATACGCAGTATTTT; CDR3 protein: CASSLLGVGDTQYF
D gene: TRBD1; clone size: -; J gene: TRBJ2-5; V gene: TRBV13; CDR3 DNA: TGTGCCAGCAGCACAAAATCCGGGACAGGGTGGGAGACCCAGTACTTC; CDR3 protein: CASSTKSGTGWETQYF
D gene: -; clone size: -; J gene: TRBJ2-7; V gene: TRBV12-3/TRBV12-4; CDR3 DNA: TGTGCCAGCGGTAGTAGCTACGAGCAGTACTTC; CDR3 protein: CASGSSYEQYF
D gene: -; clone size: -; J gene: TRBJ2-3; V gene: TRBV4-1; CDR3 DNA: TGCGCCAGCAGCCAAGAAGGCCCGGGGGCAGATACGCAGTATTTT; CDR3 protein: CASSQEGPGADTQYF
D gene: -; clone size: -; J gene: TRBJ2-7; V gene: TRBV4-2; CDR3 DNA: TGTGCCAGCAGCCAAGAGGGGGGGCAGCCCTACGAGCAGTACTTC; CDR3 protein: CASSQEGGQPYEQYF
D gene: TRBD2; clone size: -; J gene: TRBJ2-3; V gene: TRBV11-2; CDR3 DNA: TGTGCCAGCAGCCTTAGCGGGGGGGAAACAGATACGCAGTATTTT; CDR3 protein: CASSLSGGETDTQYF
D gene: -; clone size: once; J gene: TRBJ2-3; V gene: TRBV5-8; CDR3 DNA: TGTGCCAGCAGCTTGGGCCAGAACACAGATACGCAGTATTTT; CDR3 protein: CASSLGQNTDTQYF
D gene: TRBD2; clone size: -; J gene: TRBJ2-1; V gene: TRBV10-3; CDR3 DNA: TGTGCCATCAGCGCCGGGACTAGCGGAAATGAGCAGTTCTTC; CDR3 protein: CAISAGTSGNEQFF
D gene: TRBD1; clone size: -; J gene: TRBJ1-2; V gene: TRBV9; CDR3 DNA: TGTGCCAGCAGCGCCAGGGACAGTTTTTACTATGGCTACACCTTC; CDR3 protein: CASSARDSFYYGYTF
D gene: -; clone size: once; J gene: TRBJ1-3; V gene: TRBV10-3; CDR3 DNA: TGTGCCATCAGTGAGCCCCCCGTCGTAGGGGTGGGAAACACCATATATTTT; CDR3 protein: CAISEPPVVGVGNTIYF
D gene: -; clone size: -; J gene: TRBJ2-7; V gene: TRBV6-5; CDR3 DNA: TGTGCCAGCAGTTACGGGAGCGGGTGGGGGCAGTACTTC; CDR3 protein: CASSYGSGWGQYF
D gene: -; clone size: -; J gene: TRBJ2-2; V gene: TRBV7-9; CDR3 DNA: TGTGCCAGCAGCCCATACATCGCGAACACCGGGGAGCTGTTTTTT; CDR3 protein: CASSPYIANTGELFF
D gene: TRBD2; clone size: -; J gene: TRBJ2-5; V gene: TRBV6-2/TRBV6-3; CDR3 DNA: TGTGCCAGCAGTTACCCCAATCCTCCGACTAGCGGGGGTGTGGAGACCCAGTACTTC; CDR3 protein: CASSYPNPPTSGGVETQYF
D gene: -; clone size: -; J gene: TRBJ1-2; V gene: TRBV19; CDR3 DNA: TGTGCCAGCAAAGGGGGACGGACTAACTATGGCTACACCTTC; CDR3 protein: CASKGGRTNYGYTF
D gene: TRBD2; clone size: -; J gene: TRBJ2-1; V gene: TRBV27; CDR3 DNA: TGTGCCAGCAGACTAGCGGGGGGGCTCGGGGAGCAGTTCTTC; CDR3 protein: CASRLAGGLGEQFF
D gene: TRBD1; clone size: -; J gene: TRBJ2-7; V gene: TRBV6-2/TRBV6-3; CDR3 DNA: TGTGCCAGCAGTCGATTACAGGGGCGCGAGCAGTACTTC; CDR3 protein: CASSRLQGREQYF
D gene: TRBD1; clone size: -; J gene: TRBJ1-6; V gene: TRBV27; CDR3 DNA: TGTGCCAGCAGAGGGGTGGGGACAGGGAATTACCTCCACTTT; CDR3 protein: CASRGVGTGNYLHF